The 18 T cell receptor beta chains below come from one sample, sequenced in a study of T cells in Graves' hyperthyroidism and ophthalmopathy. The CDR3 regions of TCR beta were amplified from RNA transcripts. HTBI primers drove first-round RT-PCR of the TCR CDR3. One entry per CDR3 protein, called by TCRdb with MiXCR from the multiplex PCR reads. The sample holds about 360,000 distinct CDR3 sequences, about 12% seen once. Sequencing was done on a sample of blood. The receptors were sampled from a young woman with Graves' hyperthyroidism.

At least ten counts were recorded for this clonotype. The V call is TRBV6-1, the J call TRBJ2-6, with 8 bases fitting TRBD1. The CDR3 covers 15 residues. From germline, CDR1 is MNHNS and CDR2 SASEGT. Losses at the gene ends were 5 bases for V and 4 bases for J; bases not matched to a gene: 4. The CDR3 reads CASSQGAPGANVLTF. The CDR3, as DNA: TGTGCCAGCAGTCAGGGGGCGCCAGGGGCCAACGTCCTGACTTTC.

Of note for this clonotype: This may be a read error, as it is one base from a much larger clone. The chain couples TRBV28 to TRBJ1-5, with TRBD1 matching 7 bases. V lost 9 bases and J lost 1; bases outside the gene matches: 9. CDR3 length: 15 amino acids. Germline assignment: CDR1 MDHEN and CDR2 SYDVKM. CDR3 loop: CARSLQGSSNQPQHF. The CDR3 DNA sequence: TGTGCCAGGAGTCTACAGGGGTCGAGCAATCAGCCCCAGCATTTT.

In this sample, this clonotype turned up many times. The J gene is TRBJ2-1, the V gene TRBV7-3; the D gene is possibly TRBD2 (5 bases). The CDR3 contains 12 residues. V lost 3 bases and J 9 bases, leaving 9 bases between the germline ends. The germline gives CDR1 SGHTA, CDR2 FQGTGA. CDR3 DNA sequence: TGTGCCAGCAGCTTTAGAGAGGGTGAGCAGTTCTTC. Its protein is CASSFREGEQFF.

This clonotype was observed at least ten times. The gene calls are TRBV5-1 and TRBJ1-1; TRBD1 might be the D (6 bases). V lost 3 bases and J lost 3, with 15 bases in between. This CDR3 spans 15 amino acids. The germline CDR1 and CDR2 sequences are SGHRS and YFSETQ. CDR3 coding DNA: TGCGCCAGCAGCTCCGACTCAGGGGCCTACACTGAAGCTTTCTTT. It codes for CASSSDSGAYTEAFF.

As to this clonotype: This may stem from a read error, because a much larger clone lies one nucleotide away. The chain couples TRBV10-3 to TRBJ1-2, with TRBD1 as a possible D gene (6 bases). Trimming pared 11 bases from V and 6 bases from J, leaving 22 bases between. Germline loops: CDR1 ENHRY, CDR2 SYGVKD. This CDR3 is built from 14 residues. As DNA, the CDR3 is TGTGCCGCCCAATCGACAGGACTGGCCCATGGCTACACCTTC. Residues: CAAQSTGLAHGYTF.

There are many counts of this clonotype. This sequence joins TRBV6-2 or TRBV6-3 and TRBJ2-7; D is undetermined. The germline gives CDR1 MNHEY, CDR2 SVGEGT. This CDR3 is built from 13 residues. V was shortened by 6 bases and J by 2 bases, with 11 bases between the two germline ends. The CDR3 spells CASSPIQAYEQYF. In DNA form, the CDR3 reads TGTGCCAGCAGCCCGATTCAAGCCTACGAGCAGTACTTC.

In this sample, this clonotype turned up many times. The V gene is TRBV6-2 or TRBV6-3, the J gene TRBJ2-7; the D is unclear. The ends were cut back, 2 bases at V and 4 bases at J, with 9 bases in the middle. The germline V gene encodes CDR1 MNHEY and CDR2 SVGEGT. The CDR3 consists of 13 residues. The CDR3, as DNA: TGTGCCAGCAGTTACGGTTCCCTTTACGAGCAGTACTTC. It codes for CASSYGSLYEQYF.

This clonotype was recorded many times. The rearrangement joins TRBV20-1 to TRBJ1-1; 7 nucleotides line up with TRBD1. Per the germline V gene, CDR1 is DFQATT and CDR2 is SNEGSKA (reference sequence). The CDR3 spans 12 residues. CDR3 nucleotide sequence: TGCAGGGCCGACAGGGACAGCACTGAAGCTTTCTTT. As protein: CRADRDSTEAFF.

This clonotype was picked up many times. DNA for the CDR3: TGTGCCAGCAGCTTAGAAACCTACAATCAGCCCCAGCATTTT. Translation: CASSLETYNQPQHF. This chain links TRBV7-2 with TRBJ1-5; D is ambiguous. V shed 1 base and J shed 3 bases, with 7 bases lying between them. The CDR3 has 14 amino acids. In germline, CDR1 is SGHTA, CDR2 FQGNSA.

The V gene is TRBV7-3, the J gene TRBJ2-2; D is perhaps TRBD2 (6 bases). CDR1 and CDR2 (germline): SGHTA, FQGTGA. The CDR3 sequence is 16 residues long. V was shortened by 2 bases and J by 7 bases, with 17 bases between the two germline ends. The DNA for the CDR3 is TGTGCCAGCAGCTTACACGTGGCGGGGCGCGACGGGGAGCTGTTTTTT. The encoded protein is CASSLHVAGRDGELFF.

A word on this clonotype: Compared with germline, one end of the junction differs, possibly owing to a read error. The rearrangement joins TRBV2 to TRBJ2-1; tentatively, D is TRBD1 or TRBD2 (5 bases each). Germline V CDR1 and CDR2: SNHLY, FYNNEI. This CDR3 region has 13 residues. CDR3 protein: CASSDLGRTWGIF. The DNA of the CDR3 is TGTGCCAGCAGTGACCTTGGTCGGACCTGGGGGATCTTC.

The table lists this clonotype with many counts. This chain joins TRBV7-9 and TRBJ2-3, with D tentatively TRBD2 (6 bases). V was shortened by 5 bases and J by 0 bases, with 15 bases between the two germline ends. The CDR3 contains 16 residues. Germline V gene sequence: CDR1 SEHNR, CDR2 FQNEAQ (reference sequence). The CDR3 region has the DNA TGTGCCAGCAGCCGTAATAGCGGCTCTAGCACAGATACGCAGTATTTT. Residues: CASSRNSGSSTDTQYF.

This clonotype was seen at least ten times. The rearrangement uses TRBV6-1 and TRBJ1-1, with D uncertain. Trimming removed 7 bases at V and 3 bases at J, with 9 bases between. The CDR3 loop spans 12 amino acids. The V gene's germline CDR1 is MNHNS and CDR2 SASEGT. CDR3: CASTQDYTEAFF. The DNA for the CDR3 is TGTGCCAGCACCCAGGACTACACTGAAGCTTTCTTT.

In its sample, this clonotype was seen many times. The chain combines TRBV4-3 with TRBJ2-5; 10 bases are a match to TRBD1. CDR3 length: 15 amino acids. V dropped 0 bases and J dropped 3; count of bases not matched to a gene: 1. Looked up from germline, CDR1 is LGHNA and CDR2 is YSLEER. The DNA of the CDR3 is TGCGCCAGCAGCCAAGAGGGGACAGGGGAAGAGACCCAGTACTTC. Its translation is CASSQEGTGEETQYF.

This clonotype was seen a handful of times. This chain joins TRBV6-2 or TRBV6-3 and TRBJ2-5; TRBD1 is a possible D gene (7 bases). V was clipped by 5 bases and J by 1 base, with 17 bases between them. Germline values: CDR1 MNHEY, CDR2 SVGEGT. This CDR3 is 16 amino acids long. The CDR3 spells CASSVQAGQSQETQYF. In DNA form, the CDR3 reads TGTGCCAGCAGTGTGCAGGCGGGACAGAGCCAAGAGACCCAGTACTTC.

This clonotype was seen at least ten times. This chain uses TRBV20-1 with TRBJ2-5; D might be TRBD1 or TRBD2, each matching 6 bases. The CDR3 sequence is 12 residues long. The V and J ends lost 6 bases and 7 bases respectively, with 15 bases between them. Germline CDR1 is DFQATT and CDR2 is SNEGSKA (reference sequence). The CDR3 sequence is CSAEGDRGTQYF. The CDR3 nucleotides are TGCAGTGCGGAGGGGGATAGGGGGACCCAGTACTTC.

This clonotype was picked up a small number of times. This sequence joins TRBV7-2 and TRBJ1-1, with D perhaps TRBD1 (6 bases). Per germline, CDR1 SGHTA and CDR2 FQGNSA. Deletions cut 0 bases from V and 1 base from J, with 15 bases between. This CDR3 contains 17 residues. CDR3 DNA: TGTGCCAGCAGCTTAGCGGGGGGCTACAGAAGGAACACTGAAGCTTTCTTT. It translates to CASSLAGGYRRNTEAFF.

The chain links TRBV19 to TRBJ2-7; D perhaps matches TRBD2 (6 bases). Trimming shortened V by 5 bases and J by 0 bases, and 11 bases separated the two germline ends. This CDR3 is built from 14 residues. CDR1 is LNHDA and CDR2 is SQIVND in the germline V gene (reference sequence). CDR3 sequence: CASSSSGVSYEQYF. The CDR3 bases are TGTGCCAGTAGTTCGTCGGGGGTCTCCTACGAGCAGTACTTC. Full variable domain (remainder filled in from reference TRBV19 and TRBJ2-7): DGGITQSPKYLFRKEGQNVTLSCEQNLNHDAMYWYRQDPGQGLRLIYYSQIVNDFQKGDIAEGYSVSREKKESFPLTVTSAQKNPTAFYLCASSSSGVSYEQYFGPGTRLTVT.